These 15 T cell receptor beta chains were sequenced from one sample in a study of blood T cells in healthy people across ages. With a J-beta primer mix and a sample-barcoded 5' primer, a second PCR ran about 6 to 11 cycles. TCRdb re-called the 5' RACE reads with MiXCR, one entry per CDR3 protein. The profile shows some 710,000 distinct CDR3 sequences, about half of them singletons. Material: blood. These receptors were taken from an elderly man in good health.

The gene calls are TRBV10-3 and TRBJ2-3; 9 bases are shared with TRBD2. The length of the CDR3 is 18 residues. Trimming took 2 bases from V and 5 from J; bases not matched to a gene: 14. Germline V gives CDR1 ENHRY, CDR2 SYGVKD. This CDR3 is CAISENVAGATWGDTQYF. The CDR3 nucleotides are TGTGCCATCAGTGAGAATGTAGCGGGGGCAACGTGGGGAGATACGCAGTATTTT.

This clonotype was detected a few times. The chain carries TRBV7-9 and TRBJ1-6; D ambiguous. CDR1 and CDR2 (germline): SEHNR, FQNEAQ (reference sequence). This CDR3 region has 16 residues. Deletions cut 2 bases from V and 4 bases from J, with 12 bases between. The CDR3 loop reads CASSLSGSQYNSPLHF. CDR3 in DNA: TGTGCCAGCAGCTTAAGTGGCAGCCAGTATAATTCACCCCTCCACTTT.

This clonotype was picked up one time. The V and J genes are TRBV28 and TRBJ1-6; D is ambiguous. The CDR3 is made up of 12 amino acids. The germline gives CDR1 MDHEN, CDR2 SYDVKM. Trimming cost V 6 bases and J 6 bases, with 6 bases left between them. The CDR3 DNA follows: TGTGCCAGCAGGCGGGGTAATTCACCCCTCCACTTT. Translating it yields CASRRGNSPLHF.

V is TRBV20-1 and J is TRBJ2-3; possibly TRBD2 for D (7 bases). Germline values: CDR1 DFQATT, CDR2 SNEGSKA (reference sequence). The CDR3 is 15 residues long. V was cut by 2 bases and J by 0 bases, with 12 bases left in between. CDR3 amino acids: CSARRGGASTDTQYF. In DNA form, the CDR3 reads TGCAGTGCTAGAAGGGGGGGGGCCAGCACAGATACGCAGTATTTT.

This clonotype was observed a few times. This sequence joins TRBV29-1 and TRBJ2-5, with 9 bases lining up with TRBD2. Germline V lookup: CDR1 SQVTM, CDR2 ANQGSEA. This CDR3 spans 17 amino acids. V shed 4 bases, J shed 2 bases, and the junction held 14 bases outside the gene matches. The CDR3 reads CSVARSGRGGIQETQYF. The CDR3 DNA reads as TGCAGCGTTGCACGTAGCGGGAGAGGCGGGATACAAGAGACCCAGTACTTC.

This clonotype showed up just a few times. This chain connects TRBV29-1 to TRBJ2-7; TRBD2 might be the D (6 bases). This CDR3 has 12 residues. CDR1 is SQVTM, CDR2 ANQGSEA, per germline. The V and J ends lost 3 bases and 4 bases respectively, with 10 bases between them. This chain's CDR3 is CSVDEGGYEQYF. CDR3 DNA: TGCAGCGTTGATGAGGGAGGATACGAGCAGTACTTC.

The V call is TRBV18, the J call TRBJ2-5, with D possibly matching TRBD1 (5 bases). The ends were cut back, 0 bases at V and 4 bases at J, with 9 bases in the middle. CDR1 and CDR2 (germline): KGHSH, LQKENI. The CDR3 extends over 14 amino acids. CDR3 protein: CASSPPSRGETQYF. In DNA, the CDR3 is TGTGCCAGCTCACCACCGAGTAGGGGAGAGACCCAGTACTTC.

The chain has TRBV4-3 and TRBJ2-4; 12 bases are a match to TRBD2. The tail of the sequence fits TRBJ2-7 better, so the J call may be wrong. Per germline, CDR1 LGHNA and CDR2 YSLEER. This CDR3 region has 19 residues. The CDR3 sequence: CASSQDLLGATSGRSEQYF. The CDR3 nucleotides read TGCGCCAGCAGCCAAGATCTTTTGGGGGCAACTAGCGGGAGGTCCGAGCAGTACTTC.

The rearrangement links TRBV7-3 to TRBJ2-7; TRBD2 matches 12 bases. The V segment lost 0 bases and the J segment 7 bases; nucleotides outside the gene matches: 10. The germline gives CDR1 SGHTA, CDR2 FQGTGA. CDR3 size: 17 residues. CDR3 DNA sequence: TGTGCCAGCAGCTTAACCGCACTAGCGGGAGGTGACAATGAGCAGTACTTC. It yields the protein CASSLTALAGGDNEQYF.

This clonotype was observed once. This rearrangement joins TRBV10-3 to TRBJ1-2; 10 positions match TRBD1. The CDR3 has 13 amino acids. CDR1 is ENHRY, CDR2 SYGVKD, per germline. Unmatched junction bases numbered 8, after V lost 10 bases and J lost 6 bases. The CDR3 bases are TGTGCCAGCGCCGCGGGACAGGGGAATGGCTACACCTTC. Encoded protein: CASAAGQGNGYTF.

The chain has TRBV5-1 and TRBJ2-4; 8 bases line up with TRBD2. Trimming cost V 1 base and J 15 bases; bases outside gene matches: 9. Germline-derived CDR1 and CDR2 are SGHRS and YFSETQ. CDR3 length: 13 amino acids. The CDR3 loop reads CASSLREGGVRYF. Written as DNA, the CDR3 is TGCGCCAGCAGCTTGCGGGAGGGGGGTGTACGGTACTTC.

The V call is TRBV6-2 or TRBV6-3, the J call TRBJ1-2; TRBD1 aligns across 7 bases. There are 13 residues in the CDR3. Trimming took 6 bases from V and 4 from J; bases not matched to a gene: 5. Germline CDR1 and CDR2: MNHEY and SVGEGT. The CDR3: CASSGGQFYGYTF. The CDR3 nucleotides are TGTGCCAGCAGCGGGGGACAGTTCTATGGCTACACCTTC.

Only a few counts were recorded for this clonotype. V and J are TRBV9 and TRBJ1-4; D is perhaps TRBD1 (6 bases). Germline CDR1 reads SGDLS; CDR2 reads YYNGEE. This CDR3 is built from 17 residues. V dropped 0 bases and J dropped 2 bases, with 14 bases sitting between them. The CDR3 DNA reads TGTGCCAGCAGCGTAGACCCTCGACAGGAGACTAATGAAAAACTGTTTTTT. Protein product: CASSVDPRQETNEKLFF.

This chain joins TRBV20-1 and TRBJ2-3; unclear D gene. The CDR3 contains 14 residues. The V end was cut by 6 bases, the J end by 4 bases, with 17 bases between. CDR1 is DFQATT, CDR2 SNEGSKA, per germline (reference sequence). The CDR3: CSAKTVTASDTQYF. CDR3 DNA sequence: TGCAGTGCCAAGACGGTTACGGCCTCAGATACGCAGTATTTT.

V usage is TRBV12-3 or TRBV12-4 and J usage is TRBJ2-4, with TRBD1 matching over 7 bases. The tail of the sequence fits TRBJ2-7 better, so the J call may be wrong. The CDR3 is 13 amino acids. Here the CDR3 reads CASSLHRGGEQYF. CDR3 bases: TGTGCCAGCAGTTTACACAGGGGCGGCGAGCAGTACTTC.